The 12 T cell receptor beta chains given below trace back to one sample, sequenced in a study of post-analysis software for immune sequencing data. Study outcomes and limitations: Patients carried five TRBV segments more frequently than controls did, and TRBV5-6, TRBV5-1 and TRBV20-1 were among them.

These receptors lack a known antigen. Unique molecular identifiers featured in each of the TCR beta cDNA libraries. TCRdb re-analysed the PCR reads in MiXCR, keeping a single row per CDR3 protein. This sample has about 400,000 distinct CDR3 sequences, with roughly 35% found just once. The sequencing sample was made of blood. The source of these receptors is a girl under 18 with multiple sclerosis.

The chain combines TRBV29-1 with TRBJ1-2; D remains ambiguous. V gave up 4 bases and J gave up 3 bases, with 9 bases separating them. The CDR3 covers 12 residues. Germline V gene sequence: CDR1 SQVTM, CDR2 ANQGSEA. The CDR3 coding sequence is TGCAGCGTTGGCGAACGCGACTATGGCTACACCTTC. Translation: CSVGERDYGYTF.

This sequence joins TRBV6-1 and TRBJ2-5; TRBD1 agrees at 9 bases. With 6 bases clipped from V and 4 bases from J, the junction kept 3 bases outside the gene matches. The CDR3 totals 13 residues. CDR1 MNHNS and CDR2 SASEGT come from the germline V gene. The CDR3 loop is CASRGQGGETQYF. DNA for the CDR3: TGTGCCAGCAGGGGACAGGGTGGAGAGACCCAGTACTTC.

This chain joins TRBV28 and TRBJ2-7; 10 bases fit TRBD2. The trim removed 2 bases at V and 2 bases at J, leaving 6 bases unmatched. Germline values: CDR1 MDHEN, CDR2 SYDVKM. The CDR3 has 16 residues. CDR3 sequence: CASSLEAGGYTYEQYF. In nucleotides, the CDR3 is TGTGCCAGCAGTTTAGAAGCGGGGGGGTATACCTACGAGCAGTACTTC. Combining the CDR3 with reference TRBV28 and TRBJ2-7 gives the whole variable domain DVKVTQSSRYLVKRTGEKVFLECVQDMDHENMFWYRQDPGLGLRLIYFSYDVKMKEKGDIPEGYSVSREKKERFSLILESASTNQTSMYLCASSLEAGGYTYEQYFGPGTRLTVT.

The chain is built from TRBV20-1 and TRBJ2-5; D not certain. The germline CDR1 and CDR2 sequences are DFQATT and SNEGSKA (reference sequence). The V end was cut by 4 bases, the J end by 1 base, with 19 bases between. The CDR3 loop spans 16 amino acids. CDR3 sequence reads: CSATPRIIGPQETQYF. The CDR3, as DNA: TGCAGTGCTACCCCTAGGATCATCGGCCCCCAAGAGACCCAGTACTTC.

There are many counts of this clonotype. V is TRBV5-6 and J is TRBJ2-4, with D unclear. CDR1 and CDR2 from the germline V gene are SGHDT and YYEEEE. The CDR3 loop spans 16 amino acids. Trimming removed 1 base from V and 1 base from J, with 12 bases in between. CDR3 nucleotides: TGTGCCAGCAGCTTGAAGACTTCCAGGGCCAAAAACATTCAGTACTTC. Its protein product is CASSLKTSRAKNIQYF.

The rearrangement uses TRBV4-1 and TRBJ1-1; D is uncertain. This CDR3 has 15 residues. Germline V CDR1 and CDR2: MGHRA, YSYEKL. Trimming removed 3 bases at V and 1 base at J, with 12 bases between. In nucleotides, the CDR3 is TGCGCCAGCAGCCAGGTGATGATGCAGAACACTGAAGCTTTCTTT. It codes for CASSQVMMQNTEAFF.

The chain employs TRBV4-3 and TRBJ1-2; D gene ambiguous. V was pared by 0 bases and J by 5 bases, with 16 bases between. CDR1 LGHNA and CDR2 YSLEER come from the germline V gene. The CDR3 runs 16 residues. CDR3 coding DNA: TGCGCCAGCAGCCAAGATTTGTCCGGTGGGAAGTATGGCTACACCTTC. This sequence encodes CASSQDLSGGKYGYTF.

V is TRBV2 and J is TRBJ2-3; D perhaps matches TRBD2 (6 bases). The germline CDR1 and CDR2 sequences are SNHLY and FYNNEI. This CDR3 is 16 amino acids long. Trimming took 8 bases from V and 1 from J, leaving 19 bases between them. Here the CDR3 reads CASLNGSSPGTDTQYF. In nucleotides, the CDR3 is TGTGCCAGCCTCAACGGGAGCTCCCCTGGCACAGATACGCAGTATTTT.

This clonotype has only a few counts. This CDR3 reads CASSTGTASQETQYF. CDR3 nucleotides: TGTGCCAGCAGTACCGGGACAGCGTCCCAAGAGACCCAGTACTTC. This sequence joins TRBV27 and TRBJ2-5; TRBD1 matches 7 bases. Germline V gene data show CDR1 as MNHEY and CDR2 as SMNVEV (reference sequence). CDR3 length: 15 amino acids. The V segment lost 5 bases and the J segment 1 base; nucleotides outside the gene matches: 7.

This clonotype is a singleton in its sample. This chain links TRBV7-2 with TRBJ1-1; D perhaps matches TRBD1 (5 bases). V was clipped by 5 bases and J by 0 bases, with 10 bases between them. Germline V lookup: CDR1 SGHTA, CDR2 FQGNSA. There are 14 residues in the CDR3. Here the CDR3 reads CASSPPGLNTEAFF. CDR3 coding DNA: TGTGCCAGCAGCCCCCCAGGGTTGAACACTGAAGCTTTCTTT.

This clonotype was counted many times. V gene TRBV5-6 combines with J gene TRBJ1-2; D gene ambiguous. There are 11 residues in the CDR3. Trimming stripped 5 bases from V and 8 bases from J, with 10 bases between. CDR1 and CDR2 from the germline V gene are SGHDT and YYEEEE. The chain's CDR3 is CASSLYAGYTF. In nucleotides, the CDR3 is TGTGCCAGCAGTTTGTACGCGGGCTACACCTTC.

This clonotype was seen only a few times. The rearrangement links TRBV24-1 to TRBJ2-2; either TRBD1 or TRBD2 may fit D (5 bases each). The CDR3 spans 15 residues. The V gene's germline CDR1 is KGHDR and CDR2 SFDVKD. V gave up 4 bases and J gave up 3 bases, with 11 bases separating them. The CDR3 spells CATSEGPWDTGELFF. DNA for the CDR3: TGTGCCACCAGTGAGGGACCATGGGACACCGGGGAGCTGTTTTTT.